This T cell receptor (beta chain) came from a study of CXCR3-negative and CXCR3-positive naive CD8 T cells. Study results and caveats: Naive cells with CXCR3 showed TRB CDR3s that were more hydrophobic than those in CXCR3-negative naive cells.

The CDR3 totals 14 residues. Worth noting for this clonotype: Its antigen is not known.

Preparation of TRB cDNA libraries relied on 5' RACE carrying UMI labels. TCRdb reanalyzed the 5' RACE reads, giving one entry per CDR3 protein sequence and no DNA. Seen in this sample are about 50,000 distinct CDR3 sequences; the ten most common clones hold 0.55% to 0.6%. The V and J genes are TRBV12-3 or TRBV12-4 and TRBJ2-7. The source material was naive CXCR3+ CD8+ T cells from blood. Subset here: CD45RO-CCR7+CD27+CD95- naive CD8+ T cells expressing CXCR3 (TNR3+). This sequence originates from a human donor in good health. Some clones in this sample may be carry-over from other donors' samples. This CDR3 reads CASSSITPSNEQYF.